A selection of T cell receptor beta chains follows, all from one sample in a study of a mutant IDH1 vaccine in newly diagnosed glioma. The data were produced by immunoSEQ multiplex PCR, yet TCRdb's version contains in-frame clones alone and is incomplete. The top ten hold roughly 8.9% of the sample, which has about 34,000 clones, around four fifths seen once. This specimen was peripheral blood mononuclear cells (PBMCs), taken from a glioma patient treated with radiotherapy, temozolomide or both. These receptors originate from a man in his fifties or sixties with glioma. Some clones in this sample may be carry-over from other donors' samples. The CDR3 runs from the conserved cysteine through the conserved F or W. D genes are given only for firm matches. Rows may omit the clone size; those that give it use once, few, many or a size class.

v_call	clone_size	d_call	j_call	cdr3_aa	cdr3_nt
TRBV14	-	TRBD1	TRBJ2-1	CASSLRGYEQFF	TGTGCCAGCAGCCTCAGGGGGTATGAGCAGTTCTTC
TRBV18	-	-	TRBJ1-2	CASSPRTYREGGYTF	TGTGCCAGCTCCCCCCGGACCTACCGAGAGGGCGGCTACACCTTC
TRBV2	-	-	TRBJ1-1	CASSPRADITEAFF	TGTGCCAGCAGTCCACGCGCGGACATCACTGAAGCTTTCTTT
TRBV5-6	-	-	TRBJ2-7	CASSMITGDEQYF	TGTGCCAGCAGCATGATCACCGGGGACGAGCAGTACTTC
TRBV6-7	-	TRBD1	TRBJ1-4	CASSYSGQGTEKLFF	TGTGCCAGCAGTTACTCGGGACAGGGCACTGAAAAACTGTTTTTT
TRBV7-2	once	TRBD2	TRBJ2-7	CASSLVAGVGYEQYF	TGTGCCAGCAGCTTAGTAGCGGGAGTAGGTTACGAGCAGTACTTC
TRBV20-1	-	-	TRBJ2-7	CSAGDDYEQYF	TGCAGTGCCGGGGACGACTACGAGCAGTACTTC
TRBV5-1	-	TRBD2	TRBJ2-3	CASRGLAGPTTDTQYF	TGCGCCAGCAGGGGACTAGCGGGGCCTACGACAGATACGCAGTATTTT
TRBV4-1	few	-	TRBJ1-1	CASSQVPLGAFSTEAFF	TGCGCCAGCAGCCAAGTCCCTCTAGGGGCGTTTAGCACTGAAGCTTTCTTT
TRBV5-6	-	-	TRBJ2-5	CASSFAYQETQYF	TGTGCCAGCAGCTTCGCTTACCAAGAGACCCAGTACTTC
TRBV7-2	-	TRBD1	TRBJ2-2	CASRLPGQGTGELFF	TGTGCCAGCAGATTACCGGGACAGGGGACCGGGGAGCTGTTTTTT
TRBV15	-	-	TRBJ2-7	CATSLSDGYFSYEQYF	TGTGCCACCAGCCTCTCAGACGGATATTTCTCCTACGAGCAGTACTTC
TRBV6-5	few	-	TRBJ1-1	CASSPGARTEAFF	TGTGCCAGCAGCCCCGGGGCGCGAACTGAAGCTTTCTTT
TRBV6-1	-	-	TRBJ2-7	CASTVDYFYEQYF	TGTGCCAGCACGGTCGACTACTTCTACGAGCAGTACTTC
TRBV2	-	TRBD1	TRBJ2-3	CASSLGTGYTDTQYF	TGTGCCAGCAGTCTAGGGACAGGGTACACAGATACGCAGTATTTT
TRBV5-1	-	TRBD2	TRBJ2-1	CASSQGLAGRNEQFF	TGCGCCAGCAGCCAGGGACTAGCGGGAAGGAATGAGCAGTTCTTC
TRBV5-1	-	-	TRBJ1-1	CASSFRPNTEAFF	TGCGCCAGCAGCTTTAGGCCAAACACTGAAGCTTTCTTT
TRBV21-1	-	-	TRBJ2-3	CAGPKRGGDADTQYF	TGTGCCGGCCCCAAACGGGGGGGGGACGCAGATACGCAGTATTTT
TRBV29-1	-	TRBD2	TRBJ2-2	CSVGGTGELFF	TGCAGCGTGGGGGGGACCGGGGAGCTGTTTTTT
TRBV5-8	-	-	TRBJ2-3	CASSLALVDTQYF	TGTGCCAGCAGCTTGGCCTTAGTCGATACGCAGTATTTT
TRBV15	-	-	TRBJ1-1	CATSRSGQLHTEAFF	TGTGCCACCAGCAGGTCAGGCCAGCTCCACACTGAAGCTTTCTTT
TRBV27	-	-	TRBJ2-1	CASSLSPPGNEQFF	TGTGCCAGCAGTTTATCACCCCCGGGTAATGAGCAGTTCTTC
TRBV2	-	-	TRBJ2-5	CASSDLGETQYF	TGTGCCAGCAGTGACTTAGGAGAGACCCAGTACTTC
TRBV7-2	-	-	TRBJ2-4	CASSLVSRALGKNIQYF	TGTGCCAGCAGCTTAGTGTCTAGAGCCCTAGGAAAAAACATTCAGTACTTC
TRBV30	-	-	TRBJ2-5	CAWSGSARETQYF	TGTGCCTGGAGTGGCTCTGCCAGGGAGACCCAGTACTTC
TRBV28	-	-	TRBJ1-1	CASSLRGFNTEAFF	TGTGCCAGCAGTTTGAGGGGCTTCAACACTGAAGCTTTCTTT
TRBV7-9	-	TRBD2	TRBJ2-7	CASSPSGSRSYEQYF	TGTGCCAGCAGCCCAAGCGGGAGCCGCTCCTACGAGCAGTACTTC
TRBV6-1	-	TRBD1	TRBJ1-5	CASTDSGGGNQPQHF	TGTGCCAGCACCGACTCAGGGGGAGGTAATCAGCCCCAGCATTTT
TRBV5-1	-	-	TRBJ1-2	CASSLALTEFYGYTF	TGCGCCAGCAGCTTGGCGTTGACAGAATTCTATGGCTACACCTTC
TRBV5-6	-	-	TRBJ2-2	CASSLAIDGELFF	TGTGCCAGCAGCTTGGCCATCGACGGGGAGCTGTTTTTT
TRBV10-3	-	TRBD1	TRBJ2-1	CAITAGQGIEQFF	TGTGCCATCACTGCGGGACAGGGGATTGAGCAGTTCTTC
TRBV30	-	-	TRBJ2-3	CAWSFSTDTQYF	TGTGCCTGGAGTTTTAGCACAGATACGCAGTATTTT
TRBV4-3	-	-	TRBJ2-2	CASSQESQGSGELFF	TGCGCCAGCAGCCAAGAATCACAGGGCTCCGGGGAGCTGTTTTTT
TRBV19	-	TRBD1	TRBJ1-1	CASSKALGGRRVTNTEAFF	TGTGCCAGTAGTAAAGCTTTAGGGGGCAGGCGCGTGACGAACACTGAAGCTTTCTTT
TRBV5-6	-	-	TRBJ1-1	CASSMGGTEAFF	TGTGCCAGCAGCATGGGGGGGACTGAAGCTTTCTTT
TRBV7-9	-	-	TRBJ2-7	CASSVGSYYEQYF	TGTGCCAGCAGCGTCGGGTCCTACTACGAGCAGTACTTC
TRBV29-1	-	TRBD2	TRBJ2-3	CSVEQTSGGGTQYF	TGCAGCGTTGAGCAAACTAGCGGGGGGGGTACGCAGTATTTT
TRBV7-9	once	TRBD2	TRBJ2-3	CASSPGGTDTQYF	TGTGCCAGCAGCCCGGGAGGGACAGATACGCAGTATTTT